This TCR beta chain was recovered during a study of T cell repertoires in cytomegalovirus infection. Across the whole study: In public TCR beta signatures, there were indications of both CMV infection and matching HLA type. Regarding the study as a whole: CMV-specific TCR beta clonotypes restricted by HLA-C were the ones dominating the ex vivo response.

This clonotype was counted ten times or more. Its antigen is currently unknown. CDR1 is SGHTA and CDR2 is FQGNSA in the germline V gene. After removal of 6 bases from V and 0 bases from J, the junction contained 4 bases not matched to a gene. This CDR3 region has 15 residues. TCRdb redid the calling of the reads with MiXCR, one entry per CDR3 protein. Found here are over 100,000 distinct CDR3 sequences, over 9.5% of them singletons; the top ten hold roughly 31%. The genes are TRBV7-2 and TRBJ1-4, with 7 bases identical to TRBD1. The clonotype originates from a human donor in good health (CMV status not recorded). Some clones in this sample may be carry-over from other donors' samples. The specimen sequenced was PBMCs, sequenced either directly or after in vitro stimulation (not recorded which). As DNA, the CDR3 is TGTGCCAGCAGGTGGGGACAGTCAACTAATGAAAAACTGTTTTTT. Its protein product is CASRWGQSTNEKLFF.